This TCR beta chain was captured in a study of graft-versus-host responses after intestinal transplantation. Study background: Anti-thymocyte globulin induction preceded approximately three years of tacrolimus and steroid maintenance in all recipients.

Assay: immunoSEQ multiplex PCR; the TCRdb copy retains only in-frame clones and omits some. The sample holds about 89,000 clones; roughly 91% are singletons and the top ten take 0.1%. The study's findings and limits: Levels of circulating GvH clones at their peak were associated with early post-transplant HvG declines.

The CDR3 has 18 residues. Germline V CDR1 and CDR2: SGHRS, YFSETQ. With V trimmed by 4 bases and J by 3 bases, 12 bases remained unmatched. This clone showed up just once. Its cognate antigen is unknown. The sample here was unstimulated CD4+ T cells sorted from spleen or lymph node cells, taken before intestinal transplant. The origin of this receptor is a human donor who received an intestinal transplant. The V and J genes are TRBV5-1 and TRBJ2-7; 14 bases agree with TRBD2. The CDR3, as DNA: TGCGCCAGCAGCCGGGGGACTAGCGGGGGCTTCAGTAGCTACGAGCAGTACTTC. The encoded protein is CASSRGTSGGFSSYEQYF.